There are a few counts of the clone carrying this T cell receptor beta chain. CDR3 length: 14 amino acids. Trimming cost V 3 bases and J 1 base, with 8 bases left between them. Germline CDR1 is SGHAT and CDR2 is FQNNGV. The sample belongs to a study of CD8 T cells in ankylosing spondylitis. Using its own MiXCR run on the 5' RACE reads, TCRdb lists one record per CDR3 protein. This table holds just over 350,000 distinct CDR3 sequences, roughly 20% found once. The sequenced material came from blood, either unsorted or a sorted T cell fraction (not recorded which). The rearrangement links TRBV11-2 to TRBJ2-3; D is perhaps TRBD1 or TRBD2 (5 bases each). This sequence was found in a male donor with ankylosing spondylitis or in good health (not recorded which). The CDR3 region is CASSLWDRTDTQYF. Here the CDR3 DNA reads TGTGCCAGCAGCTTGTGGGACCGCACAGATACGCAGTATTTT.